A selection of T cell receptor beta chains follows, all from one sample in a study of OX40 agonist ivuxolimab in advanced cancers. TCRdb's table, derived via immunoSEQ multiplex PCR, lists solely in-frame clones and lacks some. This sample yields 30,000 to 45,000 clones, of which 88% are seen a single time; 13% belongs to the top ten. The sample in question was CD4+ or CD8+ T cells sorted from blood, obtained in a trial of the OX40 agonist ivuxolimab. Every receptor here comes from an adult with an advanced solid tumor such as melanoma, head and neck, liver or kidney cancer. Both conserved end residues are part of each CDR3. Each record gives: clone size, D gene, V gene, J gene, CDR3 protein, CDR3 DNA. The D gene is left open where the match is weak. Part of the rows lack a size; the others show once, few, many or a class for expanded clones.

>.|.|TRBV11-3|TRBJ2-7
CASSFGVNGEQYF
TGTGCCAGCAGCTTTGGGGTAAACGGGGAGCAGTACTTC
>.|TRBD2|TRBV27|TRBJ2-7
CASSSLGLAEHYEQYF
TGTGCCAGCAGTTCCCTTGGACTAGCGGAACACTACGAGCAGTACTTC
>.|.|TRBV4-2|TRBJ2-7
CASSQEKGGPAYEQYF
TGTGCCAGCAGCCAAGAGAAGGGCGGGCCAGCCTACGAGCAGTACTTC
>.|TRBD2|TRBV11-2|TRBJ2-1
CASSIPRAGGYNEQFF
TGTGCCAGCAGCATTCCCCGTGCGGGAGGCTACAATGAGCAGTTCTTC
>.|.|TRBV7-2|TRBJ2-3
CASSYPSGTQYF
TGTGCCAGCAGCTACCCCTCTGGCACGCAGTATTTT
>.|.|TRBV7-9|TRBJ2-3
CASSLGTDTQYF
TGTGCCAGCAGCCTAGGAACAGATACGCAGTATTTT
>.|TRBD2|TRBV28|TRBJ2-7
CASTDFSGSEQYF
TGTGCCAGCACCGACTTTAGCGGGAGCGAGCAGTACTTC
>.|TRBD2|TRBV11-2|TRBJ2-7
CASSGTSGSSYEQYF
TGTGCCAGCAGCGGTACTAGCGGGAGCTCCTACGAGCAGTACTTC
>.|TRBD2|TRBV19|TRBJ2-1
CASSISSGSAREQFF
TGTGCCAGTAGTATATCTAGCGGGAGCGCACGGGAGCAGTTCTTC
>once|TRBD2|TRBV13|TRBJ2-5
CASSLPSGRKGEETQYF
TGTGCCAGCAGCTTACCAAGCGGGAGAAAAGGGGAAGAGACCCAGTACTTC
>.|.|TRBV6-6|TRBJ1-5
CASSYLGGQPQHF
TGTGCCAGCAGTTACTTAGGGGGTCAGCCCCAGCATTTT
>once|TRBD1|TRBV25-1|TRBJ2-5
CASSMGQGSQETQYF
TGTGCCAGCAGTATGGGACAGGGCTCCCAAGAGACCCAGTACTTC
>.|TRBD2|TRBV15|TRBJ2-2
CATSKLIRGHLAANTGELFF
TGTGCCACCAGCAAATTAATTCGCGGGCATCTAGCGGCGAACACCGGGGAGCTGTTTTTT
>large|.|TRBV5-1|TRBJ2-3
CASSLVIRSLSTDTQYF
TGCGCCAGCAGCTTGGTCATCCGGAGTCTAAGCACAGATACGCAGTATTTT
>.|.|TRBV27|TRBJ2-1
CASSSGGSGTNEQFF
TGTGCCAGCAGTTCAGGGGGTAGCGGGACCAATGAGCAGTTCTTC
>.|.|TRBV6-5|TRBJ1-2
CASSFWGTGYGYTF
TGTGCCAGCAGTTTCTGGGGAACTGGTTATGGCTACACCTTC
>once|.|TRBV7-5|TRBJ2-7
CGQGNHEQYF
TGTGGACAGGGGAACCACGAGCAGTACTTC
>.|.|TRBV7-2|TRBJ2-7
CASSLGSVYEQYF
TGTGCCAGCAGCTTAGGGAGCGTCTACGAGCAGTACTTC
>.|.|TRBV6-6|TRBJ1-2
CASSYSEYGYTF
TGTGCCAGCAGTTACTCAGAGTATGGCTACACCTTC
>.|TRBD1|TRBV2|TRBJ2-7
CASTRDRSSYEQYF
TGTGCCAGCACCCGGGACAGGAGCTCCTACGAGCAGTACTTC
>.|.|TRBV2|TRBJ2-7
CASRIIRDYEQYF
TGTGCCAGCAGGATAATACGAGACTACGAGCAGTACTTC
>.|TRBD1|TRBV19|TRBJ2-2
CATQTGDGTGELFF
TGTGCCACCCAAACAGGGGATGGCACCGGGGAGCTGTTTTTT
>.|TRBD2|TRBV12-5|TRBJ2-1
CASGPGLALYNEQFF
TGTGCTAGTGGTCCAGGACTAGCCCTCTACAATGAGCAGTTCTTC
>.|.|TRBV5-6|TRBJ2-7
CASSYRVYEQYF
TGTGCCAGCAGTTACAGAGTCTACGAGCAGTACTTC
>.|.|TRBV7-9|TRBJ2-7
CASSSTEGEQYF
TGTGCCAGCAGCTCGACAGAAGGCGAGCAGTACTTC
>.|.|TRBV4-2|TRBJ1-1
CASSQGYSTEAFF
TGTGCCAGCAGCCAAGGTTACAGCACTGAAGCTTTCTTT
>.|.|TRBV18|TRBJ1-5
CASSPVGQYNQPQHF
TGTGCCAGCTCACCCGTTGGCCAGTACAATCAGCCCCAGCATTTT
>.|.|TRBV25-1|TRBJ2-7
CASSERLFEEQYF
TGTGCCAGCAGTGAAAGGCTTTTTGAGGAGCAGTACTTC
>.|.|TRBV4-1|TRBJ2-1
CASSQDHGYNEQFF
TGCGCCAGCAGCCAAGATCATGGGTACAATGAGCAGTTCTTC
>.|.|TRBV15|TRBJ2-6
CATSMGSGANVLTF
TGTGCCACCAGCATGGGCTCTGGGGCCAACGTCCTGACTTTC
>once|.|TRBV6-5|TRBJ1-1
CASSYSVQQNTEAFF
TGTGCCAGCAGTTACTCGGTACAGCAGAACACTGAAGCTTTCTTT
>.|.|TRBV5-1|TRBJ2-7
CASSLDRELGEQYF
TGCGCCAGCAGCTTGGACAGGGAGCTGGGCGAGCAGTACTTC
>.|.|TRBV6-5|TRBJ2-7
CASRKTVGSYEQYF
TGTGCCAGCAGGAAGACAGTGGGCTCCTACGAGCAGTACTTC
>.|TRBD2|TRBV28|TRBJ2-7
CASSPLPGLASYEQYF
TGTGCCAGCAGTCCCCTCCCGGGACTAGCTTCCTACGAGCAGTACTTC
>medium-sized|TRBD1|TRBV5-6|TRBJ1-5
CASSLDRGQPQHF
TGTGCCAGCAGCTTGGACAGGGGACAGCCCCAGCATTTT
>.|.|TRBV4-1|TRBJ1-1
CASSQFGGFGTEAFF
TGCGCCAGCAGCCAATTTGGGGGGTTTGGGACTGAAGCTTTCTTT
>.|.|TRBV28|TRBJ1-5
CAQQYRVPYSNQPQHF
TGTGCCCAGCAGTACAGGGTCCCTTATAGCAATCAGCCCCAGCATTTT
>.|.|TRBV29-1|TRBJ2-1
CSVESGSHYNEQFF
TGCAGCGTTGAAAGTGGGAGTCATTACAATGAGCAGTTCTTC
>.|.|TRBV4-1|TRBJ2-1
CASSLSRGTDNEQFF
TGCGCCAGCAGCCTTTCCAGGGGAACGGACAATGAGCAGTTCTTC
>.|TRBD2|TRBV19|TRBJ2-1
CASSIEAGGASYNEQFF
TGTGCCAGTAGTATTGAGGCGGGAGGAGCGTCCTACAATGAGCAGTTCTTC
>once|.|TRBV19|TRBJ2-1
CASRRAGRRAFYYNEQFF
TGTGCCAGTAGACGCGCGGGGCGGAGGGCCTTCTACTACAATGAGCAGTTCTTC
>.|.|TRBV27|TRBJ2-6
CASSHLSGANVLTF
TGTGCCAGCAGTCACCTCTCTGGGGCCAACGTCCTGACTTTC
>.|.|TRBV9|TRBJ2-1
CASSVEGSAYNEQFF
TGTGCCAGCAGCGTAGAGGGATCCGCCTACAATGAGCAGTTCTTC
>.|TRBD2|TRBV15|TRBJ2-1
CATSRSRYGTSGGNEQFF
TGTGCCACCAGCAGATCACGGTATGGGACTAGCGGGGGGAATGAGCAGTTCTTC
>few|.|TRBV7-8|TRBJ2-7
CASSVGGTYEQYF
TGTGCCAGCAGTGTTGGCGGGACCTACGAGCAGTACTTC
>.|TRBD2|TRBV29-1|TRBJ2-7
CSVETGASGSYEQYF
TGCAGCGTCGAAACAGGGGCTAGCGGGAGCTACGAGCAGTACTTC
>.|TRBD2|TRBV23-1|TRBJ2-1
CASSQSLAGKHTHNEQFF
TGCGCCAGCAGTCAATCATTAGCGGGAAAGCACACACACAATGAGCAGTTCTTC
>once|TRBD1|TRBV28|TRBJ1-2
CASLPTGEVNGYTF
TGTGCCAGCCTACCCACAGGGGAAGTTAATGGCTACACCTTC
>few|.|TRBV7-3|TRBJ2-7
CASSLTGGGGEQYF
TGTGCCAGCAGCTTAACTGGGGGAGGAGGCGAGCAGTACTTC
>.|.|TRBV28|TRBJ2-3
CASSLSTGLGTDTQYF
TGTGCCAGCAGTCTCTCGACGGGGTTGGGCACAGATACGCAGTATTTT
>.|TRBD1|TRBV4-1|TRBJ1-1
CASSQDTQHLGTALNTEAFF
TGCGCCAGCAGCCAAGATACCCAACACCTCGGGACAGCATTAAACACTGAAGCTTTCTTT
>.|TRBD1|TRBV7-2|TRBJ2-1
CASSWDRANEQFF
TGTGCCAGCAGTTGGGACAGGGCCAATGAGCAGTTCTTC
>once|TRBD1|TRBV27|TRBJ2-5
CASSSRTGTGGAWETQYF
TGTGCCAGCAGTTCCCGTACCGGGACAGGGGGCGCGTGGGAGACCCAGTACTTC
>.|.|TRBV7-2|TRBJ2-5
CASSSENYETQYF
TGTGCCAGCAGCTCGGAGAATTATGAGACCCAGTACTTC
>.|TRBD1|TRBV20-1|TRBJ1-2
CSARWTGGYTF
TGCAGTGCTAGATGGACAGGGGGCTACACCTTC